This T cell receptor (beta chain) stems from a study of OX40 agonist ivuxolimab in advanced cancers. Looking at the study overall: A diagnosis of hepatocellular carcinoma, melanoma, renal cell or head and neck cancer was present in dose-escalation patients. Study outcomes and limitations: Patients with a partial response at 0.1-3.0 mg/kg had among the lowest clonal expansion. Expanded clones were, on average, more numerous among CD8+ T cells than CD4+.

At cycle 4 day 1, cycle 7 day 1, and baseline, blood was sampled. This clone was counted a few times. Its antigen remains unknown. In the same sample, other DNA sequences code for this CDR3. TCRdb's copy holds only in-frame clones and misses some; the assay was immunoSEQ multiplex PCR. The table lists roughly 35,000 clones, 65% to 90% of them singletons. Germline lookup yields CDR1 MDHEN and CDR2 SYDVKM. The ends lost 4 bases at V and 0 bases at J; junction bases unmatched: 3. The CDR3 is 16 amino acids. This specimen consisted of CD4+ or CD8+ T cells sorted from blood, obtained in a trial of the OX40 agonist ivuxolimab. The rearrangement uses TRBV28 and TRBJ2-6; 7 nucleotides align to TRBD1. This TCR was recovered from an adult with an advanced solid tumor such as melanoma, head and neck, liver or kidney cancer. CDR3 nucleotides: TGTGCCAGCAGTTACAGGGGCCTCTCTGGGGCCAACGTCCTGACTTTC. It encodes CASSYRGLSGANVLTF.